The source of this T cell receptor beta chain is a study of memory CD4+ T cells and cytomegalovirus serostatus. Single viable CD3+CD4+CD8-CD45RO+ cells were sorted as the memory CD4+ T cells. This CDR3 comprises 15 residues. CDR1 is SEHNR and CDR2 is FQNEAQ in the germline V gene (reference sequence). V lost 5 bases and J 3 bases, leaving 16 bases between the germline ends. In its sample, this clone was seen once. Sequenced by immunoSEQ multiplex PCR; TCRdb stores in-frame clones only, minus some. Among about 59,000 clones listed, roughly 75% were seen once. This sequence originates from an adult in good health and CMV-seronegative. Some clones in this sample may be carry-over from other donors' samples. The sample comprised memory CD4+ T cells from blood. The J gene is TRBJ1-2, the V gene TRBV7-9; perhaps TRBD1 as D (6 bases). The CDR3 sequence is CASSPQGGGDYGYTF. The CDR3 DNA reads TGTGCCAGCAGCCCACAGGGAGGGGGTGACTATGGCTACACCTTC.